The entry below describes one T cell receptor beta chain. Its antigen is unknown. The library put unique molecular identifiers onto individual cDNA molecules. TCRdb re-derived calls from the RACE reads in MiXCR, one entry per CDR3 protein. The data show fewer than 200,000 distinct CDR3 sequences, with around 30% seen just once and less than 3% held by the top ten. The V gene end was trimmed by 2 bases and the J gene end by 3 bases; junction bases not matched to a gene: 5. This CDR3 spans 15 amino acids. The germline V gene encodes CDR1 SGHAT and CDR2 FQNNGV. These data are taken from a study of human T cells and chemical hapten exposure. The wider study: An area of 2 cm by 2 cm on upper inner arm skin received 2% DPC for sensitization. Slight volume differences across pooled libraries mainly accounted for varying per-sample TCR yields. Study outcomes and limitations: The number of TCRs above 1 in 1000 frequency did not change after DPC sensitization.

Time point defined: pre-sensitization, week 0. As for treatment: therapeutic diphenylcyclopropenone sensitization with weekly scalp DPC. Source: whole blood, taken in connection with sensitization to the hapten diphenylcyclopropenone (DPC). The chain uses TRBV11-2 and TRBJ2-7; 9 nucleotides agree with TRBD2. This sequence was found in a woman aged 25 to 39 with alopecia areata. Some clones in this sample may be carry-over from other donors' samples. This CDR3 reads CASSLSASGDYEQYF. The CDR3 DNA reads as TGTGCCAGCAGCTTATCCGCTAGCGGGGACTACGAGCAGTACTTC.